The 2 T cell receptor beta chains in this list originate from one sample, sequenced in a study of blood T cell repertoires in COVID-19. TCRdb keeps only in-frame clones here, not all; method: immunoSEQ multiplex PCR. The repertoire holds roughly 50,000 clones, with about 90% as singletons. Sequenced material: peripheral blood. These receptors were obtained from a human donor in a cohort sampled during active COVID-19.

The V and J genes are TRBV6-2 or TRBV6-3 and TRBJ2-1; weak D call: TRBD1 (5 bases). Deletions cut 2 bases from V and 2 bases from J, with 10 bases between. The CDR3 totals 15 residues. Per the germline V gene, CDR1 is MNHEY and CDR2 is SVGEGT. The CDR3 loop reads CASSYSRVPYNEQFF. The CDR3 coding sequence is TGTGCCAGCAGTTACAGCAGGGTACCCTACAATGAGCAGTTCTTC.

The chain has TRBV25-1 and TRBJ2-2, with a possible D match to TRBD2 (5 bases). V was cut by 3 bases and J by 0 bases, with 11 bases left in between. CDR1 is MGHDK and CDR2 is SYGVNS in the germline V gene. CDR3 size: 16 residues. CDR3 residues: CASSDLGVANTGELFF. The DNA for the CDR3 is TGTGCCAGCAGTGACCTCGGGGTGGCGAACACCGGGGAGCTGTTTTTT.